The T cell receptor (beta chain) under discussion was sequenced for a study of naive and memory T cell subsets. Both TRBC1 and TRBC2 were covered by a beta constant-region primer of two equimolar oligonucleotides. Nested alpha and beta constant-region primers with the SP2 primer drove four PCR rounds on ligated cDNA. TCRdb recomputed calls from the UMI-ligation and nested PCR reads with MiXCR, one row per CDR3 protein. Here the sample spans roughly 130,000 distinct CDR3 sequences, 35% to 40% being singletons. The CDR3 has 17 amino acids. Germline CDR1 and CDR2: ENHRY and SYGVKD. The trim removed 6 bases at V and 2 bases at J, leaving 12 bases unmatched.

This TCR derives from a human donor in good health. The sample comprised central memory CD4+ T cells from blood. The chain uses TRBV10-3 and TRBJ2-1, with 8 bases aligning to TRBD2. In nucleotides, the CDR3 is TGTGCCATCAGGCTATCGGGACTAGGTCACCCCTACAATGAGCAGTTCTTC. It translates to CAIRLSGLGHPYNEQFF.